This TCR beta chain was documented in a study of T cell clonality in common variable immunodeficiency. Regarding the study as a whole: CVID subjects shared fewer TCRbeta clones than healthy controls did. Links between repertoire features and CVID complications were heterogeneity-limited. Fewer deletions and N-nucleotide insertions were reportedly seen in common variable immunodeficiency TCR beta sequences. Authors noted CVID clonality's cause needs subpopulation repertoire sequencing.

V was trimmed by 0 bases and J by 4 bases, leaving 5 bases between them. This CDR3 contains 13 residues. Germline values: CDR1 SGHKS, CDR2 YYEKEE (reference sequence). Assay used: immunoSEQ multiplex PCR; TCRdb lists only in-frame clones, some missing. This sample carries under 40,000 clones, none of them present only once. In its sample, this clone was seen many times. Its antigen is as yet unknown. Coverage ceases 3 residues before the CDR3 finishes, and the germline J gene fills in the end. Source material: peripheral blood mononuclear cells. The origin of this receptor is a person aged 18 to 75 in good health. V is TRBV5-5 and J is TRBJ2-1; the D is unclear. The sequenced part of the CDR3 DNA is TGTGCCAGCAGCTTGGTGCTATACAATGAG. Encoded protein: CASSLVLYNE. The whole CDR3 protein reads CASSLVLYNEQFF.